This T cell receptor beta chain was profiled in a study of blood T cell repertoires in COVID-19. The wider study: Samples of COVID-19 (acute and convalescent) were obtained from the United States, Italy and Spain.

Source study methods: Amplifying reference gene primers gave estimates of nucleated cell counts. The assay was immunoSEQ multiplex PCR, and TCRdb's table has in-frame clones only and misses some. The V and J calls and clone size come from that table; D and trimming were worked out from the DNA. The table lists around 480,000 clones, approximately 89% of them singletons. The CDR3 is 13 amino acids. J was trimmed by 7 bases and V by 4 bases; bases with no gene match: 5. Germline CDR1 and CDR2: ENHRY and SYGVKD. The sequenced sample was peripheral blood. The J gene is TRBJ2-7, the V gene TRBV10-3; TRBD2 aligns across 9 bases. This TCR was recovered from a woman aged 50 to 60 with COVID-19, enrolled during active disease. The CDR3 sequence is CAISAGTSQEQYF. The CDR3 DNA sequence: TGTGCCATCAGTGCCGGGACTAGCCAAGAGCAGTACTTC.